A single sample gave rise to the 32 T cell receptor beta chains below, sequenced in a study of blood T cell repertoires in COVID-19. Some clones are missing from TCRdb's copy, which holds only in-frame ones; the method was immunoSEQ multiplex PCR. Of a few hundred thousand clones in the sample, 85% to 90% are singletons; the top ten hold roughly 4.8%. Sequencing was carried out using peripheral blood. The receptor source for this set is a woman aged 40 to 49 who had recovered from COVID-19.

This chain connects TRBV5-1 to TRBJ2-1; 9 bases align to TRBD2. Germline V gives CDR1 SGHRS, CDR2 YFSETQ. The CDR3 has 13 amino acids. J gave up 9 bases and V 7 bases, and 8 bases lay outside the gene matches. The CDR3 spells CASGVAGESEQFF. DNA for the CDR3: TGCGCCAGCGGGGTAGCGGGGGAAAGTGAGCAGTTCTTC.

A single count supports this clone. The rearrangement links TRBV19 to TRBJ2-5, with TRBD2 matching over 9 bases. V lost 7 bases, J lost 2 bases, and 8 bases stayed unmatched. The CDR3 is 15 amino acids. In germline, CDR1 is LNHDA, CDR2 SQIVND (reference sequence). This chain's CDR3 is CASNPAGGGQETQYF. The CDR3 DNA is TGTGCCAGTAACCCGGCGGGAGGGGGACAAGAGACCCAGTACTTC.

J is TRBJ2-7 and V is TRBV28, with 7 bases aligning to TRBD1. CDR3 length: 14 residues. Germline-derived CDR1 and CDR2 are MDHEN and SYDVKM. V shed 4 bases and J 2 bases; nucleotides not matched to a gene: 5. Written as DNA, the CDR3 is TGTGCCAGCAGTTCGGGGACAGCAACCTACGAGCAGTACGTC. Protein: CASSSGTATYEQYV.

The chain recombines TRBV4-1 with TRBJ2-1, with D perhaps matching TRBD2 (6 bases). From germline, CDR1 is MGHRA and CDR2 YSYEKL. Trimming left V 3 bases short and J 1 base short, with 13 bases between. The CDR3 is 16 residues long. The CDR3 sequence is CASSQGDLGSYNEQFF. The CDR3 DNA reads TGCGCCAGCAGCCAGGGGGACTTGGGGTCCTACAATGAGCAGTTCTTC.

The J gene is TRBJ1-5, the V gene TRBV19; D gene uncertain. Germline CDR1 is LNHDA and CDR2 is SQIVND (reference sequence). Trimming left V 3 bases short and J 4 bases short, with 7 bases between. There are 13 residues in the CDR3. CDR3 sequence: CASSIRENQPQHF. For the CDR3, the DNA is TGTGCCAGTAGTATCCGTGAGAATCAGCCCCAGCATTTT.

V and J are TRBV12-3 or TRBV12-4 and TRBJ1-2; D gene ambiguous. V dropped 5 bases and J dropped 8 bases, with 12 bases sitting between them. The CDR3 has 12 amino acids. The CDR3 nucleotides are TGTGCCAGCAGTCCCAGATCGTTAGGCTACACCTTC. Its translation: CASSPRSLGYTF.

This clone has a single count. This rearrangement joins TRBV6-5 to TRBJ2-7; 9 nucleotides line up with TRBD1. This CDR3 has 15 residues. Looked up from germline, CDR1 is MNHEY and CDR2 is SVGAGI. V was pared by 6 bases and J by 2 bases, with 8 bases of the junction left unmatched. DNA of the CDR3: TGTGCCAGCAGCGCTACAGGGGGCATAACCTACGAGCAGTACTTC. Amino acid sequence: CASSATGGITYEQYF.

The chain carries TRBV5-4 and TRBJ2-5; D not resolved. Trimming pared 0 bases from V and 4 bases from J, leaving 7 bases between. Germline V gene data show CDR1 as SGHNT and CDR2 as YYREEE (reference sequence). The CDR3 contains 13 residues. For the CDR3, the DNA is TGTGCCAGCAGCTTGGACTCCGGAGAGACCCAGTACTTC. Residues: CASSLDSGETQYF.

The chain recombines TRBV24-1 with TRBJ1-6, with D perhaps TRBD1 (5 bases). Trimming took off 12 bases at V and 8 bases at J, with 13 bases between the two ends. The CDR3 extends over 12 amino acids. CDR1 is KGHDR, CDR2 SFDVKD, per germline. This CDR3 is CAVQGDDSPLHF. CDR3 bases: TGTGCCGTGCAGGGTGATGATTCACCCCTCCACTTT.

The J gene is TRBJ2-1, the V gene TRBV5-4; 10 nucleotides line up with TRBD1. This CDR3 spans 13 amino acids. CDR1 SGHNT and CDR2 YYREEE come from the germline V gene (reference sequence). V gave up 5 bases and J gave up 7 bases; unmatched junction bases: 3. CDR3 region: CASRRTGGNEQFF. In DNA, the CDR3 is TGTGCCAGCAGACGGACAGGGGGGAATGAGCAGTTCTTC.

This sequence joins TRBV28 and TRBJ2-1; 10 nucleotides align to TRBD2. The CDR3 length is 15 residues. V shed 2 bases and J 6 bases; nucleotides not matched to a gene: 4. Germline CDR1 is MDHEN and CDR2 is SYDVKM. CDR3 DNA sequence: TGTGCCAGCAGTTTACGACTAGCGGGCACCAATGAGCAGTTCTTC. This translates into CASSLRLAGTNEQFF.

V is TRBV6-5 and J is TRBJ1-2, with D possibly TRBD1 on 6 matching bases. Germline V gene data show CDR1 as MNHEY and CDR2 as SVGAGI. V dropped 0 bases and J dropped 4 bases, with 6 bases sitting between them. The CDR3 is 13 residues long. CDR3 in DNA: TGTGCCAGCAGTTACTCCAGGGGCTATGGCTACACCTTC. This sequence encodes CASSYSRGYGYTF.

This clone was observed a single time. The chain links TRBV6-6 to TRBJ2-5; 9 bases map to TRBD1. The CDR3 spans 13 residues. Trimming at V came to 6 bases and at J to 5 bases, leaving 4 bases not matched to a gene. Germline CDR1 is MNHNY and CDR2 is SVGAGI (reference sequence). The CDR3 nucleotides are TGTGCCAGCAGGGGGACAGGGACCGAGACCCAGTACTTC. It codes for CASRGTGTETQYF.

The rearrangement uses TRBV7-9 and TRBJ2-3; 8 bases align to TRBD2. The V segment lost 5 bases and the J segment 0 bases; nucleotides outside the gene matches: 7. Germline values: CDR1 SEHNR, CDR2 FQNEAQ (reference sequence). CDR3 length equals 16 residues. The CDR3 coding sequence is TGTGCCAGCAGCCTTACTAGCGGAGGGAGCACAGATACGCAGTATTTT. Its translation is CASSLTSGGSTDTQYF. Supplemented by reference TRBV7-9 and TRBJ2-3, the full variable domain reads DTGVSQNPRHKITKRGQNVTFRCDPISEHNRLYWYRQTLGQGPEFLTYFQNEAQLEKSRLLSDRFSAERPKGSFSTLEIQRTEQGDSAMYLCASSLTSGGSTDTQYFGPGTRLTVL.

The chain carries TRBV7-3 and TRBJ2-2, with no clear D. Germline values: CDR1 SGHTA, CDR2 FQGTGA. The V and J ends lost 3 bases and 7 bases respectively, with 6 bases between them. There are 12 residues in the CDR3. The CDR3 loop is CASSFTGGELFF. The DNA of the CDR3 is TGTGCCAGCAGCTTCACCGGCGGGGAGCTGTTTTTT. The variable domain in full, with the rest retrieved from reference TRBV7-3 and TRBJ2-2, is GAGVSQTPSNKVTEKGKYVELRCDPISGHTALYWYRQSLGQGPEFLIYFQGTGAADDSGLPNDRFFAVRPEGSVSTLKIQRTERGDSAVYLCASSFTGGELFFGEGSRLTVL.

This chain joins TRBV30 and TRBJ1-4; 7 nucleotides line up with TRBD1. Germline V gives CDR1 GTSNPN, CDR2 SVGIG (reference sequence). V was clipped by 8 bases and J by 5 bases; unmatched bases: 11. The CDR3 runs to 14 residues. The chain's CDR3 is CALLRQGGNEKLFF. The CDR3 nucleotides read TGTGCCCTCCTTAGGCAGGGGGGAAATGAAAAACTGTTTTTT.

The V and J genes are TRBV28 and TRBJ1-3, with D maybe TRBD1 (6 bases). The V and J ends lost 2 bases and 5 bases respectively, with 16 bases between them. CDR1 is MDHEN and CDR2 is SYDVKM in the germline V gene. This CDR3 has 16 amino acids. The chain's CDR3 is CASSLRGAQGRNTIYF. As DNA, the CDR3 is TGTGCCAGCAGTTTAAGGGGCGCTCAGGGGAGAAACACCATATATTTT. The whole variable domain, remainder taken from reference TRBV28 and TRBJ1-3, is DVKVTQSSRYLVKRTGEKVFLECVQDMDHENMFWYRQDPGLGLRLIYFSYDVKMKEKGDIPEGYSVSREKKERFSLILESASTNQTSMYLCASSLRGAQGRNTIYFGEGSWLTVV.

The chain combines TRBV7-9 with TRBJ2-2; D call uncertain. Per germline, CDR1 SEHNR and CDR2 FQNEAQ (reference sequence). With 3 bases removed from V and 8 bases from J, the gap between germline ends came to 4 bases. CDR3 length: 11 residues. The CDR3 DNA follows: TGTGCCAGCAGCTTCGGTGGGGAGCTGTTTTTT. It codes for CASSFGGELFF.

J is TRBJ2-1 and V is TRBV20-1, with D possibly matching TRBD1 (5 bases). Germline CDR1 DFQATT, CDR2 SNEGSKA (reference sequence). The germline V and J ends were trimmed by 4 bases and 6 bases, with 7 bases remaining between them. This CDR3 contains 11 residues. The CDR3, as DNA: TGCAGTGCTACGACAGCCAATGAGCAGTTCTTC. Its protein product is CSATTANEQFF.

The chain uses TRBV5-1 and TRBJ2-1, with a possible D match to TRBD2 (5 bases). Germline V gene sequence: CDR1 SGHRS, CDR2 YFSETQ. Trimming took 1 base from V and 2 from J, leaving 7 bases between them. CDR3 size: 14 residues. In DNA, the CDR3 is TGCGCCAGCAGCTTGAGGCGGGCCTACAATGAGCAGTTCTTC. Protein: CASSLRRAYNEQFF. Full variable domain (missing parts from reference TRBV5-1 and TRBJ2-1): KAGVTQTPRYLIKTRGQQVTLSCSPISGHRSVSWYQQTPGQGLQFLFEYFSETQRNKGNFPGRFSGRQFSNSRSEMNVSTLELGDSALYLCASSLRRAYNEQFFGPGTRLTVL.

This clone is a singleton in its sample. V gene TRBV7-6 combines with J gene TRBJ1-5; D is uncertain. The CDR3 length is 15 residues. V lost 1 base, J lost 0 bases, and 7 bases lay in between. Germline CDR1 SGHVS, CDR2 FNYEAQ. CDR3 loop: CASSLGDNSNQPQHF. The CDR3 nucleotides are TGTGCCAGCAGCTTAGGAGATAATAGCAATCAGCCCCAGCATTTT.

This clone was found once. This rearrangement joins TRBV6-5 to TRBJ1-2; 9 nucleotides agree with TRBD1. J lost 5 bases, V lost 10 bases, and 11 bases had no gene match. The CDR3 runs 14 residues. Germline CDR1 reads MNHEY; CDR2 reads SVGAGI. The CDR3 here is CAIGEGTGPYGYTF. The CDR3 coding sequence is TGTGCCATCGGAGAGGGGACAGGGCCTTATGGCTACACCTTC.

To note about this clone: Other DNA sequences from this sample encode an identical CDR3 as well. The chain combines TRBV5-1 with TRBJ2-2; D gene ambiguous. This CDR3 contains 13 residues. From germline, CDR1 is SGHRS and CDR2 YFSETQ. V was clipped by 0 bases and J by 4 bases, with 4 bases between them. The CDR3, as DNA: TGCGCCAGCAGCTTGGCCGTCACCGGGGAGCTGTTTTTT. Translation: CASSLAVTGELFF.

The CDR3 DNA reads TGTGCCAGCAGTTACTCGACAGGAGAGCAGTTCTTC. This gives the protein CASSYSTGEQFF. The chain carries TRBV6-5 and TRBJ2-1; a weak D match, TRBD1 (6 bases). CDR1 is MNHEY and CDR2 is SVGAGI in the germline V gene. V was pared by 0 bases and J by 10 bases, with 7 bases between. The CDR3 contains 12 residues.

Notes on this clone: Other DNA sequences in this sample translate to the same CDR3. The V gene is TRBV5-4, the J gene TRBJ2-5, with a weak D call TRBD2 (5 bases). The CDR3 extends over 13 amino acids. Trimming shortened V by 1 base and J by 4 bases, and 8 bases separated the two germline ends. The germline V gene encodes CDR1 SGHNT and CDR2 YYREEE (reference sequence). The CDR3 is CASSLSGRETQYF. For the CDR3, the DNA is TGTGCCAGCAGCTTGAGCGGTCGAGAGACCCAGTACTTC.

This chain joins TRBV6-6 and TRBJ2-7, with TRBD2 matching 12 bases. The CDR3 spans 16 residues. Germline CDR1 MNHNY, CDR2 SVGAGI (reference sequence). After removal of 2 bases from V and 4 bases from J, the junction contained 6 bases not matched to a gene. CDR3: CASSYTLAGGTYEQYF. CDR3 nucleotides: TGTGCCAGCAGTTACACCCTAGCGGGGGGGACGTACGAGCAGTACTTC.

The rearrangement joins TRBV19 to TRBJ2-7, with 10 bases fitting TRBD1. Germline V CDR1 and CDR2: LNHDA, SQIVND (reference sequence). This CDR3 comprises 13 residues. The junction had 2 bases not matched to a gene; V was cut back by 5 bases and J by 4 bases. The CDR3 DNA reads TGTGCCAGTAGTTGGGACAGGGGATACGAGCAGTACTTC. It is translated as CASSWDRGYEQYF.

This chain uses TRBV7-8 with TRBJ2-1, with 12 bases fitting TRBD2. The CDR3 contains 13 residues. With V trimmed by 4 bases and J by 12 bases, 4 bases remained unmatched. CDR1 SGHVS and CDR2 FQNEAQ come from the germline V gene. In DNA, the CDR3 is TGTGCCAGCAGCTCCGGACTAGCGGGACTGCAGTTCTTC. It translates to CASSSGLAGLQFF.

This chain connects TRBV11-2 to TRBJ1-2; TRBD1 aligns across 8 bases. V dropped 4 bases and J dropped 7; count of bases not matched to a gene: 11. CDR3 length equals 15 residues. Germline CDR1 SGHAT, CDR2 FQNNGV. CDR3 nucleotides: TGTGCCAGCAGCTCATATAGGACAGGGAATGGTGGCTACACCTTC. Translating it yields CASSSYRTGNGGYTF.

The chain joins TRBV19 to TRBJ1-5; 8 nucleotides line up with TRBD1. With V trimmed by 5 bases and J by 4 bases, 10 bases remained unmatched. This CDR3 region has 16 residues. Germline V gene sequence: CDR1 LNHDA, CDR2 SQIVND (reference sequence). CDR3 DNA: TGTGCCAGTAGTTCCCGAGACAGGGGTGAAAATCAGCCCCAGCATTTT. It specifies CASSSRDRGENQPQHF.

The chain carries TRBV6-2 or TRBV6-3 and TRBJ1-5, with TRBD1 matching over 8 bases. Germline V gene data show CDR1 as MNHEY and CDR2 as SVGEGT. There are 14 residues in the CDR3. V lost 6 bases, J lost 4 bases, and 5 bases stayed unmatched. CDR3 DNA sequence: TGTGCCAGCAGCCTGACAGGGGAAAATCAGCCCCAGCATTTT. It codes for CASSLTGENQPQHF.

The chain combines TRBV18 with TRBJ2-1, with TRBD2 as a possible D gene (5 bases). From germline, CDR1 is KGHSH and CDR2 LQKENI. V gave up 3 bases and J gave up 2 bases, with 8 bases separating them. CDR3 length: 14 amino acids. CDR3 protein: CASSPGVPYNEQFF. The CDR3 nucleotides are TGTGCCAGCTCACCCGGGGTTCCCTACAATGAGCAGTTCTTC.